This T cell receptor (beta chain) was sequenced in a study of T cell repertoires in cytomegalovirus infection. As for the study in general: Epitope selection comprised recently identified HLA-C-restricted CMV epitopes and well-studied HLA-B-restricted CMV epitopes. An indication of both CMV infection and matching HLA type came from public TCR beta signatures.

Via MiXCR, TCRdb re-called the reads, giving one row per CDR3 protein. There are fewer than 950,000 distinct CDR3 sequences in the sample; approximately 32% occur only once, and roughly 12% lies in the top ten. Overall study results and limits: Cumulated frequencies of public TCR beta families served to identify carriers of CMV plus the relevant HLA.

Of note for this clonotype: Its antigen is not known.

This CDR3 is built from 15 residues. Trimming took 4 bases from V and 0 from J, leaving 11 bases between them. CDR1 and CDR2 from the germline V gene are MNHNS and SASEGT. The V and J genes are TRBV6-1 and TRBJ2-3; D is unclear. The input for sequencing was cultured CD8+ T cells from PBMCs, taken from culture after CMV antigen stimulation. This clonotype originated in a human donor in good health (CMV status not recorded). Some clones in this sample may be carry-over from other donors' samples. In DNA form, the CDR3 reads TGTGCCAGCAGTGGGGTAGTGGGGAGCACAGATACGCAGTATTTT. This codes for CASSGVVGSTDTQYF.